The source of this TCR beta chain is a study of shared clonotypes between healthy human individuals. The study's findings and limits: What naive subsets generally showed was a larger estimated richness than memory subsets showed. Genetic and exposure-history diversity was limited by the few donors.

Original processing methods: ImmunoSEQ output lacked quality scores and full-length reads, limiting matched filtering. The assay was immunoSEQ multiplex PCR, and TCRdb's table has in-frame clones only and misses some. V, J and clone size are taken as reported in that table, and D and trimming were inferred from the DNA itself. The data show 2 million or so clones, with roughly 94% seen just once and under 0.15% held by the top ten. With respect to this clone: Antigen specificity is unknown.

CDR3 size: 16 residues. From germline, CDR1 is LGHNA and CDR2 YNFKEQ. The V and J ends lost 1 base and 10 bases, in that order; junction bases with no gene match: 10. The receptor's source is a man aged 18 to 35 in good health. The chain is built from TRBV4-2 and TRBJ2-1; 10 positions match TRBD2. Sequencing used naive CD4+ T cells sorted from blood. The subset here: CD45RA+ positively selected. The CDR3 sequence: CASSQGGLAGAEEQFF. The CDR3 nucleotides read TGTGCCAGCAGCCAAGGAGGGCTAGCGGGAGCAGAGGAGCAGTTCTTC.